Each of the 21 T cell receptor beta chains below was sequenced from the same sample in a study of T cell repertoires in cytomegalovirus infection (dated by TCRdb to between 2018 and 2021). Reads for this sample came from an Illumina HiSeq 1500. TCRdb reanalyzed the raw reads on its own, using fastp at Q25 for trimming and MiXCR for clone calling, and kept in-frame beta chains. Rows with a matching CDR3 protein are joined into one entry that keeps the most common DNA and genes. The table for this sample lists approximately 500,000 distinct CDR3 sequences; 30% to 35% of them were counted only once. Jointly, the top ten make up roughly 16% of the sample. Their target antigens are unknown. Reading the label with the study, this specimen's treatment or condition is: in vitro stimulation with specific CMV peptide epitopes to enrich CMV-specific T cells. This specimen consisted of cultured PBMCs, obtained from culture after CMV antigen stimulation. These receptors were collected from a human donor in good health (CMV status not recorded). Some clones in this sample may be carry-over from other donors' samples.

This clonotype occurred many times. The genes are TRBV7-2 and TRBJ1-4; TRBD1 is a possible D gene (6 bases). The CDR3 length is 16 residues. Germline CDR1 reads SGHTA; CDR2 reads FQGNSA. V dropped 2 bases and J dropped 7 bases, with 17 bases sitting between them. CDR3 sequence (DNA): TGTGCCAGCAGCTTAAACAGGGCGGACGGAGGTGAAAAACTGTTTTTT. This gives the protein CASSLNRADGGEKLFF. Based on the CDR3 plus reference TRBV7-2 and TRBJ1-4, the full variable domain is GAGVSQSPSNKVTEKGKDVELRCDPISGHTALYWYRQSLGQGLEFLIYFQGNSAPDKSGLPSDRFSAERTGGSVSTLTIQRTQQEDSAVYLCASSLNRADGGEKLFFGSGTQLSVL.

This clonotype was recorded at least ten times. The genes are TRBV7-2 and TRBJ1-2; 7 bases are a match to TRBD1. Germline CDR1 SGHTA, CDR2 FQGNSA. CDR3 length: 15 residues. J lost 2 bases, V lost 3 bases, and 6 bases had no gene match. CDR3 loop: CASSLYRGLNYGYTF. In nucleotides, the CDR3 is TGTGCCAGCAGCTTGTACAGGGGCTTAAACTATGGCTACACCTTC.

The CDR3 DNA reads as TGTGCCAGCAGTTATACAGGGGGCAGCCAGCCCCAGCATTTT. Amino acid sequence: CASSYTGGSQPQHF. The V gene is TRBV6-5, the J gene TRBJ1-5; 9 bases are shared with TRBD1. The CDR3 runs to 14 residues. Germline V gene data show CDR1 as MNHEY and CDR2 as SVGAGI. J lost 7 bases, V lost 3 bases, and 4 bases had no gene match.

This clonotype has a handful of counts. This sequence joins TRBV6-6 and TRBJ1-1; perhaps TRBD1 as D (6 bases). The CDR3 length is 13 residues. Germline V gene sequence: CDR1 MNHNY, CDR2 SVGAGI (reference sequence). V shed 5 bases and J shed 4 bases, with 11 bases lying between them. The CDR3 coding sequence is TGTGCCAGCAGTCCACGGGGGGCCACTGAAGCTTTCTTT. Translating gives CASSPRGATEAFF.

The chain employs TRBV7-4 and TRBJ1-1; D might be TRBD1 (6 bases). The V end was cut by 0 bases, the J end by 4 bases, with 15 bases between. Germline CDR1 and CDR2: SGHVT and SQSDAQ. This CDR3 has 16 amino acids. Here the CDR3 reads CASSLALQGFSTEAFF. DNA of the CDR3: TGTGCCAGCAGCTTAGCCCTGCAGGGGTTCTCCACTGAAGCTTTCTTT.

The CDR3 nucleotides read TGTGCCAGCAGTTTATCGAGCGGGGAGGGGCCAGATACGCAGTATTTT. It translates to CASSLSSGEGPDTQYF. The chain has TRBV27 and TRBJ2-3; 7 bases match TRBD2. CDR3 size: 16 residues. Looked up from germline, CDR1 is MNHEY and CDR2 is SMNVEV (reference sequence). The V segment lost 0 bases and the J segment 4 bases; nucleotides outside the gene matches: 7.

The chain couples TRBV27 to TRBJ1-4; no firm D call. The CDR3 is 11 amino acids. The V gene's germline CDR1 is MNHEY and CDR2 SMNVEV (reference sequence). Between the trimmed V and J ends, which lost 6 bases and 8 bases, there was a span of 7 bases. CDR3: CASRPREKLFF. Here the CDR3 DNA reads TGTGCCAGCAGACCTAGAGAAAAACTGTTTTTT.

The table lists this clonotype with a few counts. The chain combines TRBV11-2 with TRBJ2-4; D is uncertain. V was pared by 4 bases and J by 4 bases, with 11 bases between. Germline-derived CDR1 and CDR2 are SGHAT and FQNNGV. This CDR3 region has 14 residues. In DNA, the CDR3 is TGTGCCAGCAGCTCGATCCGAGAGAAAAACATTCAGTACTTC. It yields the protein CASSSIREKNIQYF. Supplemented by reference TRBV11-2 and TRBJ2-4, the full variable domain reads EAGVAQSPRYKIIEKRQSVAFWCNPISGHATLYWYQQILGQGPKLLIQFQNNGVVDDSQLPKDRFSAERLKGVDSTLKIQPAKLEDSAVYLCASSSIREKNIQYFGAGTRLSVL.

This sequence joins TRBV4-3 and TRBJ1-1; D is ambiguous. This CDR3 is built from 15 residues. Germline assignment: CDR1 LGHNA and CDR2 YSLEER. V was pared by 0 bases and J by 3 bases, with 11 bases between. The DNA of the CDR3 is TGCGCCAGCAGCCAAGAACCGCAAATCCACACTGAAGCTTTCTTT. Amino acids: CASSQEPQIHTEAFF.

This clonotype was seen only a few times. This chain uses TRBV18 with TRBJ2-1; tentative D call: TRBD2 (6 bases). The CDR3 is made up of 13 amino acids. Trimming took off 4 bases at V and 7 bases at J, with 11 bases between the two ends. Germline CDR1 and CDR2: KGHSH and LQKENI. CDR3 region: CASSLSGVNEQFF. The CDR3, as DNA: TGTGCCAGCTCACTTTCGGGAGTGAATGAGCAGTTCTTC.

This clonotype has a handful of counts. The chain recombines TRBV7-8 with TRBJ2-7; the D gene is possibly TRBD2 (6 bases). V gave up 4 bases and J gave up 2 bases, with 18 bases separating them. The CDR3 runs to 16 residues. Germline V gives CDR1 SGHVS, CDR2 FQNEAQ. Written as DNA, the CDR3 is TGTGCCAGCAGCTCCGCTAGACTAGTTAGGGCCTACGAGCAGTACTTC. This translates into CASSSARLVRAYEQYF.

This rearrangement joins TRBV28 to TRBJ2-1; D call uncertain. Between the trimmed V and J ends, which lost 3 bases and 8 bases, there was a span of 8 bases. Germline V gene sequence: CDR1 MDHEN, CDR2 SYDVKM. The CDR3 loop spans 12 amino acids. CDR3 DNA sequence: TGTGCCAGCAGTTTCGCACGCGATGAGCAGTTCTTC. Translated: CASSFARDEQFF.

This chain connects TRBV7-9 to TRBJ2-1, with 15 bases that match TRBD2. The V segment lost 4 bases and the J segment 9 bases; nucleotides outside the gene matches: 4. This CDR3 is built from 15 residues. Germline assignment: CDR1 SEHNR and CDR2 FQNEAQ (reference sequence). The CDR3 is CASSSGLAGGLEQFF. The CDR3 DNA sequence: TGTGCCAGCAGCTCGGGACTAGCGGGAGGACTTGAGCAGTTCTTC.

The J gene is TRBJ2-2, the V gene TRBV12-3 or TRBV12-4; D uncertain. The ends were cut back, 4 bases at V and 2 bases at J, with 5 bases in the middle. This CDR3 spans 13 amino acids. CDR3 bases: TGTGCCAGCAGTTCCCACAACACCGGGGAGCTGTTTTTT. Amino acid sequence: CASSSHNTGELFF.

This clonotype has only a few counts. V and J are TRBV7-2 and TRBJ1-2; D gene ambiguous. V shed 6 bases and J shed 1 base, with 9 bases lying between them. The V gene's germline CDR1 is SGHTA and CDR2 FQGNSA. The CDR3 loop spans 13 amino acids. The CDR3 DNA follows: TGTGCCAGCAGGACGGCTGATAACTATGGCTACACCTTC. Its translation is CASRTADNYGYTF.

The sample holds a few counts of this clonotype. The V call is TRBV19, the J call TRBJ2-1; D uncertain. The CDR3 is made up of 14 amino acids. The V end was cut by 1 base, the J end by 8 bases, with 12 bases between. CDR1 is LNHDA, CDR2 SQIVND, per germline (reference sequence). The CDR3 DNA follows: TGTGCCAGTAGTATAGCCTTGGGGTGGCATGAGCAGTTCTTC. Amino acids: CASSIALGWHEQFF.

This clonotype was recorded at least ten times. The rearrangement uses TRBV7-2 and TRBJ1-3, with 8 bases fitting TRBD1. J gave up 0 bases and V 1 base, and 8 bases lay outside the gene matches. From germline, CDR1 is SGHTA and CDR2 FQGNSA. This CDR3 is 18 amino acids long. For the CDR3, the DNA is TGTGCCAGCAGCTTAGGGACCAGGGGGCCCTTCTCTGGAAACACCATATATTTT. Protein: CASSLGTRGPFSGNTIYF.

The V call is TRBV7-2, the J call TRBJ2-1; the match to TRBD2 covers 10 bases. J lost 12 bases, V lost 4 bases, and 12 bases had no gene match. Germline values: CDR1 SGHTA, CDR2 FQGNSA. The CDR3 extends over 15 amino acids. The CDR3 region is CASSSGAGGGTGQFF. For the CDR3, the DNA is TGTGCCAGCAGCTCCGGAGCGGGAGGGGGGACTGGGCAGTTCTTC.

The genes are TRBV27 and TRBJ2-7; 11 nucleotides line up with TRBD2. This CDR3 spans 18 amino acids. Germline values: CDR1 MNHEY, CDR2 SMNVEV (reference sequence). After removal of 1 base from V and 3 bases from J, the junction contained 11 bases not matched to a gene. The CDR3 protein is CASSLFSPLAGGHYEQYF. The CDR3 DNA reads TGTGCCAGCAGTTTATTTTCCCCTCTAGCGGGAGGCCACTACGAGCAGTACTTC.

This rearrangement joins TRBV7-2 to TRBJ1-1; 7 bases are a match to TRBD1. CDR1 and CDR2 (germline): SGHTA, FQGNSA. V was clipped by 5 bases and J by 4 bases; unmatched bases: 7. There are 14 residues in the CDR3. This chain's CDR3 is CASSPDRWSTEAFF. As DNA, the CDR3 is TGTGCCAGCAGCCCGGACAGGTGGTCCACTGAAGCTTTCTTT.

The chain uses TRBV20-1 and TRBJ2-7; the D is unclear. V was cut by 6 bases and J by 6 bases, with 21 bases left in between. The germline V gene encodes CDR1 DFQATT and CDR2 SNEGSKA (reference sequence). This CDR3 has 14 residues. Here the CDR3 reads CSATSGPPESEQYF. CDR3 nucleotide sequence: TGCAGTGCCACATCTGGGCCTCCAGAGAGCGAGCAGTACTTC.